What follows describes a single TCR beta chain. What it binds is unknown. CDR1 is SGHDT and CDR2 is YYEEEE in the germline V gene. The trim removed 1 base at V and 3 bases at J, leaving 8 bases unmatched. The CDR3 runs to 17 residues. Repeated repertoire sampling spanned the course of chemoradiotherapy. Some clones are missing from TCRdb's copy, which holds only in-frame ones; the method was immunoSEQ multiplex PCR. The sample holds 4,000 to 5,500 clones; roughly 83% are singletons and the top ten take approximately 6.3%. The sample originates from a study of chemoradiotherapy in HPV16-positive cancers. Findings and caveats of the study: HPV-specific T cells were functionally defined from only two HPV16-positive patients. Non-HPV-specific T cells did not expand in tumors during treatment, whereas candidate HPV-specific clones and E7-related motifs did.

V usage is TRBV5-6 and J usage is TRBJ2-2; 8 bases are shared with TRBD1. This specimen was tumor tissue, taken from a patient who underwent chemoradiotherapy. The source is a human donor with HPV-associated anogenital cancer. The CDR3 loop reads CASSLYPQGADTGELFF. Written as DNA, the CDR3 is TGTGCCAGCAGCTTGTATCCTCAGGGGGCTGACACCGGGGAGCTGTTTTTT.